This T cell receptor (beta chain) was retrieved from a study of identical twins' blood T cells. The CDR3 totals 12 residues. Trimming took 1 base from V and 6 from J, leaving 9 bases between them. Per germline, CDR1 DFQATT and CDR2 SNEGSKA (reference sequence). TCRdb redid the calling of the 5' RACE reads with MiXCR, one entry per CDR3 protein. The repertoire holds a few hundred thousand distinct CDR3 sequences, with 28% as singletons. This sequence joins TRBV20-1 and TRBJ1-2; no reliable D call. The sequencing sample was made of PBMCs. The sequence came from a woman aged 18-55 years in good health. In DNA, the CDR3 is TGCAGTGCTAGAGCCTACATGAATGGCTACACCTTC. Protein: CSARAYMNGYTF.